This TCR beta chain was found in a study of T cell clones after liver transplantation (dated by TCRdb to about 2019). Describing the broader study: ITN030ST, the source of the samples, was a randomized trial that attempted immunosuppression withdrawal within 2 years of liver transplantation. After a pre-transplant mixed lymphocyte reaction, TCRbeta sequencing was used to pinpoint donor-reactive T cell clones, which were subsequently tracked in post-transplant blood. Third party-reactive TCRbeta sequences were also identified from pre-transplant MLRs to serve as an antigen-independent comparator for donor-reactive sequences. Of the eight recipients, a few were HCV-positive, while the remaining recipients had been transplanted for non-autoimmune, non-viral indications. The subjects received no induction therapy and were kept on standard immunosuppression until randomization at 12-24 months post-transplant. Tolerance was defined as complete immunosuppression withdrawal for at least one year with no rise in liver enzymes beyond twice the upper limit of normal. Blood samples were collected pre-transplant, pre-randomization before withdrawal, and post-randomization after either full withdrawal or failed withdrawal. The study cohort included 8 liver transplant recipients, of whom 3 were classified as tolerant and 5 as non-tolerant.

CDR1 and CDR2 (MNHNS, SASEGT) derive from the germline V gene. Trimming removed 7 bases from V and 7 bases from J; the gene matches leave 12 bases unexplained. The CDR3, cysteine through phenylalanine, is 15 amino acids long. Only the CDR3 DNA is retained, 45 bases long and in frame from the first base. Using immunoSEQ, frozen genomic DNA was subjected to high-throughput TCRbeta CDR3 sequencing, a process that included PCR amplification, mapping, bias correction and internal controls. For the original study's pipeline: Productive rearrangements were retained, and unique TCRbeta sequences were defined by the CDR3 nucleotide sequence together with the V and J gene. A sequence counted as donor-reactive only if the sequence showed at least 5-fold expansion in CFSE-low cells compared with unstimulated pre-transplant cells and had a frequency of at least 0.01%. Minimum frequency thresholds were set for each subject based on the unstimulated sample with the lowest template count, ensuring at least 90% detection power. Repertoire turnover was measured by Jensen-Shannon divergence between the top 1000 TCRbeta sequences post- and pre-transplant. Two-sided Fisher's exact tests were used to test for changes in how often donor-reactive sequences were detected. TCRdb took over this immuneACCESS table, retaining in-frame rearrangements with V and J assigned. Such tables are incomplete; in checked studies, under half of the missing clones stem from an unresolved V gene, and the remainder is unexplained. The V and J calls and clone size were taken over from that table, and D and trimming were inferred from the DNA. The sample contains about 120,000 clones, approximately 90% of them found a single time. The ten largest clones take up 0.65% to 0.85% of the sample.

The study at large found these results: Conclusions were preliminary, limited by small, heterogeneous patient numbers and non-standardized post-transplant time points. Since no allograft tissue specimens were available, donor-reactive T cells may have migrated into the graft instead of being deleted. A significant post-transplant decrease in circulating donor-reactive CD4 TCRbeta sequences was observed in most of the 8 subjects, irrespective of tolerance or HCV status. Donor-reactive sequences decreased more than third party-reactive sequences, which suggests partial antigen-specific deletion that was not related to withdrawal success. Low numbers of available donor cells limited the measurable donor-reactive repertoire in a couple of subjects. When repertoire turnover was taken into account, detection of donor-reactive sequences was significantly reduced in 7 of 8 subjects for CD4 and in 8 of 8 subjects for CD8.

Thawed unstimulated PBMCs were stained for CD3, CD4 and CD8 and FACS-sorted into CD3+CD4+ and CD3+CD8+ populations. All 8 studied subjects were randomized to withdrawal of immunosuppression. The Qiagen DNeasy Blood and Tissue Kit was used for isolation of genomic DNA. To note about this clone: There is no known antigen for this receptor. No qualities accompany the bases; no much larger clone lies one base away.

The receptor's source is a human patient who received a liver transplant. After a transplant, certain T cells may trace back to the graft donor. Recombination joined TRBV6-1 with TRBJ1-5, and TRBD1 aligns with 8 junction nucleotides. The specimen was CD4+ T cells from blood, collected 12 months after liver transplant. Here the CDR3 is given as CASMRQGTVKQPQHF. In nucleotide form, the sequence is TGTGCCAGCATGCGACAGGGGACGGTGAAACAGCCCCAGCATTTT.